This T cell receptor (beta chain) was found in a study of Ad26.COV2.S vaccination and SARS-CoV-2 variants. Study information: In the COV1001 trial, the donor was in the Ad26.COV2.S arm. Intramuscularly, Ad26.COV2.S was given either once or twice, 56 days apart.

The treatment is: about 20 received Ad26.COV2.S at low or high dose, single or two shots; roughly five received placebo; per-sample allocation not given. Sampling took place 63 days after the first vaccine or placebo injection. Clones were read by immunoSEQ multiplex PCR, and TCRdb kept only the in-frame ones, dropping some. The sample has hundreds of thousands of clones; 80% to 95% are singletons. Germline V gives CDR1 LGHDT, CDR2 YNNKEL (reference sequence). The V gene lost 4 bases and the J gene lost 6 bases, with 21 bases spanning the gap. This CDR3 has 16 amino acids. This material consisted of peripheral blood, taken in a trial of Ad26.COV2.S vaccine versus placebo. V is TRBV3-1 (or the pseudogene TRBV3-2) and J is TRBJ1-1, with no clear D. The clonotype was recovered from a person aged 18-60 years who received the Ad26.COV2.S COVID-19 vaccine or a placebo. The CDR3: CASSLHKRTSMAEAFF. In nucleotides, the CDR3 is TGTGCCAGCAGCCTACATAAGCGGACTAGCATGGCTGAAGCTTTCTTT.